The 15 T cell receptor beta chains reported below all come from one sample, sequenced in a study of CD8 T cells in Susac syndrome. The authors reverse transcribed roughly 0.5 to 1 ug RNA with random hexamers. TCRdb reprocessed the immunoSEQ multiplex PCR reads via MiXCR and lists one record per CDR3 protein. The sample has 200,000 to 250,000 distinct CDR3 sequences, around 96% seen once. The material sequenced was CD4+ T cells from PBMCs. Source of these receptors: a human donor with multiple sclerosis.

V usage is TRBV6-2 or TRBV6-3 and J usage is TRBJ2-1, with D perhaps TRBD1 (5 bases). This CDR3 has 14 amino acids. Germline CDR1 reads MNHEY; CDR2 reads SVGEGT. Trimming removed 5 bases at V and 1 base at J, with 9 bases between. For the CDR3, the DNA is TGTGCCAGCAGTCGACAGCCTTCCTACAATGAGCAGTTCTTC. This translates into CASSRQPSYNEQFF.

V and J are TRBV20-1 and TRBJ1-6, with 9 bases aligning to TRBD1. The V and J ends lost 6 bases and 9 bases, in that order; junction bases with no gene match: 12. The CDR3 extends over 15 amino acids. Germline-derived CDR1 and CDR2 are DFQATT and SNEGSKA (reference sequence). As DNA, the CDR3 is TGCAGTGCCGTCCCGGGACAGGGTTCGGGTTCACCCCTCCACTTT. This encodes CSAVPGQGSGSPLHF.

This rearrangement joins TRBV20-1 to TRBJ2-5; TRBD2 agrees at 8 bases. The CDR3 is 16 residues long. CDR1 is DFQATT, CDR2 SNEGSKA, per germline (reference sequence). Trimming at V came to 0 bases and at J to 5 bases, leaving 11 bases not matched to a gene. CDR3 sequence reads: CSARDGTRNVGETQYF. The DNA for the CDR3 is TGCAGTGCTAGAGATGGGACTAGGAACGTTGGTGAGACCCAGTACTTC.

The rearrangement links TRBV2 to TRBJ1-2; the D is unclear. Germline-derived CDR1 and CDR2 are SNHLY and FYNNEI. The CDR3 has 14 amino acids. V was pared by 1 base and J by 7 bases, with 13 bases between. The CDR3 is CASSEDVFDRGYTF. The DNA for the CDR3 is TGTGCCAGCAGTGAAGACGTTTTTGATCGTGGCTACACCTTC.

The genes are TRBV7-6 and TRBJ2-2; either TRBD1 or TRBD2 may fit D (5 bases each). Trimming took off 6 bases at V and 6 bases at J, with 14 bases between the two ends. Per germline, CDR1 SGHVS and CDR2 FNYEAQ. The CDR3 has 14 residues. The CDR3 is CASSYSRDAGELFF. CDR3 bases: TGTGCCAGCAGTTACAGCAGGGACGCCGGGGAGCTGTTTTTT. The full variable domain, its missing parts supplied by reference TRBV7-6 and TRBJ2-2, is GAGVSQSPRYKVTKRGQDVALRCDPISGHVSLYWYRQALGQGPEFLTYFNYEAQQDKSGLPNDRFSAERPEGSISTLTIQRTEQRDSAMYRCASSYSRDAGELFFGEGSRLTVL.

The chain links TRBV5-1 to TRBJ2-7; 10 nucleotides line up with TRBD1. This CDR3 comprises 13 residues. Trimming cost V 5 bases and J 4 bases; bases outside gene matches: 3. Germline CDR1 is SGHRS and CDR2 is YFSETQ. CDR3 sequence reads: CASRPGQGYEQYF. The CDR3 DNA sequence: TGCGCCAGCAGACCGGGACAGGGGTACGAGCAGTACTTC.

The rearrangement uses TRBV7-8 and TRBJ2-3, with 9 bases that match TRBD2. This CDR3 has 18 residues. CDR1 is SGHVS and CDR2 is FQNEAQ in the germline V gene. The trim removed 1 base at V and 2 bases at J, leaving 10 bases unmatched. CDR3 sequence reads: CASSLGGWSGGFTDTQYF. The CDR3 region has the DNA TGTGCCAGCAGCTTAGGAGGTTGGAGCGGGGGGTTCACAGATACGCAGTATTTT. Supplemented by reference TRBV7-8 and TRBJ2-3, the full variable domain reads GAGVSQSPRYKVAKRGQDVALRCDPISGHVSLFWYQQALGQGPEFLTYFQNEAQLDKSGLPSDRFFAERPEGSVSTLKIQRTQQEDSAVYLCASSLGGWSGGFTDTQYFGPGTRLTVL.

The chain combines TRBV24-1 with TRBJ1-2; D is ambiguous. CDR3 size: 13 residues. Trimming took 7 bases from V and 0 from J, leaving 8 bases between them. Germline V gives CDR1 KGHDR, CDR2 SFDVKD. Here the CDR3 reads CATSEGANYGYTF. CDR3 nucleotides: TGTGCCACCAGCGAGGGAGCTAACTATGGCTACACCTTC.

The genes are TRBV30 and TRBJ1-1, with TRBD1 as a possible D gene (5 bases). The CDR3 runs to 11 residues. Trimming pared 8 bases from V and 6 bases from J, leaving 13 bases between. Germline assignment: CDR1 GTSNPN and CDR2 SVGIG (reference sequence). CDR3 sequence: CAQKGTAEAFF. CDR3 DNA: TGTGCCCAAAAGGGGACCGCTGAAGCTTTCTTT.

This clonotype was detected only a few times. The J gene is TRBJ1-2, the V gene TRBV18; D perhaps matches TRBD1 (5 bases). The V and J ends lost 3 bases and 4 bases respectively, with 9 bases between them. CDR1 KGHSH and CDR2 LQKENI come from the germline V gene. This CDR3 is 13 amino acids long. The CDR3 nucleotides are TGTGCCAGCTCACCCCAGGGTGGCTATGGCTACACCTTC. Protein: CASSPQGGYGYTF.

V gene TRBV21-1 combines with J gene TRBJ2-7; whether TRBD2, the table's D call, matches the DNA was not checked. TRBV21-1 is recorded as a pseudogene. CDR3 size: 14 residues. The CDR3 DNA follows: TGTGCCAGCGGCACCAATGGAGGGAAGCACGAGCAGTACTTC. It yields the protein CASGTNGGKHEQYF.

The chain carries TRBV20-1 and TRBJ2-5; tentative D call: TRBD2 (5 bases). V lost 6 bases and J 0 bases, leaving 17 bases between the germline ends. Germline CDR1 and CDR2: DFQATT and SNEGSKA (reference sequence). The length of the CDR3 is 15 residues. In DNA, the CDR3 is TGCAGTGCCAAGCCGGGGATGAACTACCAAGAGACCCAGTACTTC. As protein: CSAKPGMNYQETQYF.

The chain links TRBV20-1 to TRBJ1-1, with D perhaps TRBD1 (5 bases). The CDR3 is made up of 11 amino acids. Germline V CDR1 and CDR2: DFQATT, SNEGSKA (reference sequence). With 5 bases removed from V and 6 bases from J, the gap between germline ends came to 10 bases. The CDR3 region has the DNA TGCAGTGCTGGACGGGGCGCTGAAGCTTTCTTT. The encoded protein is CSAGRGAEAFF.

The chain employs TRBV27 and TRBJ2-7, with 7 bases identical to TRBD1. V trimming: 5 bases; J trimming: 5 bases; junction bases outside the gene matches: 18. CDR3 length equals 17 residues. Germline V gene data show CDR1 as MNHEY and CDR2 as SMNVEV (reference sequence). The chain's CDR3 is CASSTIKFRQGVDEQYF. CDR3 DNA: TGTGCCAGCAGTACGATTAAATTTAGACAGGGTGTCGACGAGCAGTACTTC.

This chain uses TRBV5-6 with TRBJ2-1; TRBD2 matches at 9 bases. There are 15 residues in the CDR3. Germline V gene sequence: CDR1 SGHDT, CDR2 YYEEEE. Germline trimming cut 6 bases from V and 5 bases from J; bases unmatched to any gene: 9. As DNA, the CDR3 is TGTGCCAGCACCTTAAGGCTAGCGGGAAACAATGAGCAGTTCTTC. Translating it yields CASTLRLAGNNEQFF.